This is a list of T cell receptor beta chains from one sample in a study of T cell repertoires in cytomegalovirus infection. Their antigens remain unidentified. TCRdb reanalysed the reads using MiXCR and keeps one entry per CDR3 protein. This table holds roughly 150,000 distinct CDR3 sequences, about a fifth found once. This material consisted of CD8+ T cells from cultured PBMCs, taken from culture after CMV antigen stimulation. These receptors were collected from a human donor in good health (CMV status not recorded). Some clones in this sample may be carry-over from other donors' samples. CDR3s include the opening cysteine and the closing phenylalanine or tryptophan. D genes are given only for firm matches. Rows may omit the clone size; those that give it use once, few, many or a size class.

j_call clone_size d_call v_call cdr3_nt cdr3_aa
TRBJ2-2 few NA TRBV12-3/TRBV12-4 TGTGCCAGCACCTATACCGGGGCTTTGGGCGGGGAGCTGTTTTTT CASTYTGALGGELFF
TRBJ1-1 few TRBD1 TRBV6-6 TGTGCCAGCAGTCCCGGGACAGGGGTCACTGAAGCTTTCTTT CASSPGTGVTEAFF
TRBJ1-1 many NA TRBV6-2/TRBV6-3 TGTGCCAGCAGACTAGGGACACTCATGAACACTGAAGCTTTCTTT CASRLGTLMNTEAFF
TRBJ2-2 NA NA TRBV2 TGTGCCAGCAGTGAAGCGCTTCGGGCAAACACCGGGGAGCTGTTTTTT CASSEALRANTGELFF
TRBJ2-3 NA NA TRBV7-2 TGTGCCAGCAGCTTAGGGGGAGAATTTTTCTCCCTTAGCACAGATACGCAGTATTTT CASSLGGEFFSLSTDTQYF
TRBJ2-5 NA NA TRBV7-2 TGTGCCAGCAGCTTAGTGGGCGGGGGCCCCCAGACCCAGTACTTC CASSLVGGGPQTQYF
TRBJ1-6 NA NA TRBV7-6 TGTGCCAGCACCCCAATACCACCAGAGGGGTCCTATAATTCACCCCTCCACTTT CASTPIPPEGSYNSPLHF
TRBJ1-1 NA TRBD1 TRBV7-9 TGTGGAACCGAAGGGGAGGGGGCTCCTCCTGAAGCTTTCTTT CGTEGEGAPPEAFF
TRBJ1-4 few TRBD1 TRBV7-2 TGTGCCAGCAGCTTAGAGGGGGCAGTGGAAAAACTGTTTTTT CASSLEGAVEKLFF
TRBJ2-7 few NA TRBV7-9 TGTGCCAGCAGCTTCTTCACAGGGAGCTACGAGCAGTACTTC CASSFFTGSYEQYF